One sample yielded the 22 T cell receptor beta chains listed below, sequenced in a study of blood T cell repertoires in COVID-19. TCRdb's copy holds only in-frame clones and misses some; the assay was immunoSEQ multiplex PCR. The data hold roughly 280,000 clones, with approximately 85% observed a single time. Sequencing used peripheral blood. Receptor source: a woman in her 70s with acute or convalescent COVID-19.

This clone was detected once. The rearrangement uses TRBV19 and TRBJ1-2; no clear D. The V end lost 7 bases, the J end lost 5 bases, and 17 bases lay between the germline ends. Germline CDR1 is LNHDA and CDR2 is SQIVND (reference sequence). The CDR3 extends over 14 amino acids. The CDR3 spells CASTSPTNYYGYTF. CDR3 DNA sequence: TGTGCCAGTACCTCCCCGACAAATTATTATGGCTACACCTTC.

The chain combines TRBV6-5 with TRBJ1-2; D not resolved. V was pared by 8 bases and J by 0 bases, with 16 bases between. The CDR3 covers 15 residues. Germline CDR1 is MNHEY and CDR2 is SVGAGI. CDR3 in DNA: TGTGCCAGCCGTAAACTGCGGTCCCCTAACTATGGCTACACCTTC. This translates into CASRKLRSPNYGYTF.

The rearrangement links TRBV7-9 to TRBJ2-7; 10 positions match TRBD2. Per the germline V gene, CDR1 is SEHNR and CDR2 is FQNEAQ (reference sequence). V gave up 5 bases and J gave up 12 bases; unmatched junction bases: 13. This CDR3 contains 14 residues. CDR3 residues: CASSQPAAGGLPYF. The CDR3 DNA reads TGTGCCAGCAGCCAACCAGCAGCGGGGGGGCTACCGTACTTC.

This clone appeared a single time. The J gene is TRBJ2-3, the V gene TRBV20-1; D may be TRBD2 (5 bases). This CDR3 region has 11 residues. The germline V gene encodes CDR1 DFQATT and CDR2 SNEGSKA (reference sequence). The germline V and J ends were trimmed by 3 bases and 5 bases, with 6 bases remaining between them. As DNA, the CDR3 is TGCAGTGCTAGCGCGGGAGATACGCAGTATTTT. Translating it yields CSASAGDTQYF.

This clone appeared once. This chain joins TRBV6-6 and TRBJ1-6, with 9 bases matching TRBD1. The CDR3 totals 14 residues. Germline CDR1 reads MNHNY; CDR2 reads SVGAGI (reference sequence). Trimming at V came to 4 bases and at J to 9 bases, leaving 4 bases not matched to a gene. The chain's CDR3 is CASSLDRGVSPLHF. The DNA for the CDR3 is TGTGCCAGCAGTTTAGACAGGGGGGTTTCACCCCTCCACTTT.

V usage is TRBV4-1 and J usage is TRBJ1-2, with 9 bases fitting TRBD1. This CDR3 is 14 amino acids long. With V trimmed by 5 bases and J by 8 bases, 9 bases remained unmatched. The germline V gene has CDR1 MGHRA and CDR2 YSYEKL. The CDR3 is CASSAPGQGRGYTF. The CDR3 DNA reads as TGCGCCAGCAGCGCGCCCGGACAGGGGAGAGGCTACACCTTC.

This rearrangement joins TRBV5-4 to TRBJ1-2, with TRBD1 as a possible D gene (6 bases). The CDR3 covers 17 residues. V dropped 4 bases and J dropped 4 bases, with 23 bases sitting between them. In germline, CDR1 is SGHNT, CDR2 YYREEE (reference sequence). CDR3 in amino acids: CASSTPGGDTGRYGYTF. The CDR3 DNA is TGTGCCAGCAGCACACCGGGGGGAGATACAGGGCGCTATGGCTACACCTTC.

V gene TRBV5-4 combines with J gene TRBJ2-5; the D gene is possibly TRBD2 (6 bases). Germline V lookup: CDR1 SGHNT, CDR2 YYREEE (reference sequence). The ends were cut back, 4 bases at V and 2 bases at J, with 12 bases in the middle. The CDR3 contains 14 residues. The CDR3 is CASSPSGGQETQYF. CDR3 sequence (DNA): TGTGCCAGCAGCCCCAGCGGAGGGCAAGAGACCCAGTACTTC.

The genes are TRBV9 and TRBJ1-5; 9 nucleotides match TRBD1. J lost 5 bases, V lost 4 bases, and 1 base had no gene match. Germline values: CDR1 SGDLS, CDR2 YYNGEE. CDR3 length: 13 amino acids. The CDR3 sequence is CASSRQGDQPQHF. CDR3 bases: TGTGCCAGCAGCCGACAGGGGGATCAGCCCCAGCATTTT.

The V call is TRBV11-2, the J call TRBJ1-1, with a weak D call TRBD1 (5 bases). V dropped 4 bases and J dropped 2 bases, with 11 bases sitting between them. The CDR3 is 14 residues long. Germline CDR1 reads SGHAT; CDR2 reads FQNNGV. The CDR3 DNA follows: TGTGCCAGCAGCTCACTCCAGGGAAACACTGAAGCTTTCTTT. Encoded protein: CASSSLQGNTEAFF. The variable domain in full, with the rest retrieved from reference TRBV11-2 and TRBJ1-1, is EAGVAQSPRYKIIEKRQSVAFWCNPISGHATLYWYQQILGQGPKLLIQFQNNGVVDDSQLPKDRFSAERLKGVDSTLKIQPAKLEDSAVYLCASSSLQGNTEAFFGQGTRLTVV.

This chain connects TRBV27 to TRBJ1-1; a possible D gene is TRBD1 (6 bases). Germline V gene data show CDR1 as MNHEY and CDR2 as SMNVEV (reference sequence). The V and J ends lost 7 bases and 2 bases respectively, with 14 bases between them. The CDR3 extends over 14 amino acids. The CDR3 DNA is TGTGCCAGCATCGGGGGGGGCGTAAACACTGAAGCTTTCTTT. Protein product: CASIGGGVNTEAFF.

This clone was counted once. The chain combines TRBV4-1 with TRBJ1-3, with D tentatively TRBD1 (5 bases). CDR1 is MGHRA, CDR2 YSYEKL, per germline. The CDR3 length is 20 residues. Trimming shortened V by 4 bases and J by 0 bases, and 25 bases separated the two germline ends. CDR3 loop: CASSPPRDSTKGLSGNTIYF. CDR3 in DNA: TGCGCCAGCAGCCCACCACGGGACTCAACAAAGGGGCTCTCTGGAAACACCATATATTTT.

Concerning this clone itself: One end of the junction varies from germline; a read error may be responsible. The gene calls are TRBV20-1 and TRBJ1-2, with D uncertain. CDR1 is DFQATT and CDR2 is SNEGSKA in the germline V gene (reference sequence). CDR3 size: 11 residues. For the CDR3, the DNA is TGCAGTGTCAACTCTAACTGTGGCTACACCTTC. This codes for CSVNSNCGYTF.

V usage is TRBV7-2 and J usage is TRBJ2-5, with TRBD2 identical over 8 bases. The CDR3 runs 16 residues. J lost 7 bases, V lost 4 bases, and 14 bases had no gene match. The germline CDR1 and CDR2 sequences are SGHTA and FQGNSA. The CDR3 here is CASSYSSGGGRGTQYF. The CDR3, as DNA: TGTGCCAGCAGCTATAGTTCGGGCGGGGGGAGAGGGACCCAGTACTTC. Based on the CDR3 plus reference TRBV7-2 and TRBJ2-5, the full variable domain is GAGVSQSPSNKVTEKGKDVELRCDPISGHTALYWYRQSLGQGLEFLIYFQGNSAPDKSGLPSDRFSAERTGGSVSTLTIQRTQQEDSAVYLCASSYSSGGGRGTQYFGPGTRLLVL.

The J gene is TRBJ2-1, the V gene TRBV5-1; 8 bases align to TRBD1. Germline CDR1 and CDR2: SGHRS and YFSETQ. The V segment lost 4 bases and the J segment 6 bases; nucleotides outside the gene matches: 9. This CDR3 has 15 residues. The CDR3 DNA sequence: TGCGCCAGCAGCACTGGACAGGGAAGAGTCAATGAGCAGTTCTTC. It yields the protein CASSTGQGRVNEQFF.

The chain has TRBV5-6 and TRBJ2-3; possibly TRBD1 for D (6 bases). The CDR3 totals 15 residues. CDR1 SGHDT and CDR2 YYEEEE come from the germline V gene. Trimming removed 0 bases from V and 8 bases from J, with 16 bases in between. This chain's CDR3 is CASSLVGRGRGTQYF. Here the CDR3 DNA reads TGTGCCAGCAGCTTGGTGGGACGCGGCAGGGGTACGCAGTATTTT.

The chain is built from TRBV18 and TRBJ1-2; D is undetermined. CDR1 is KGHSH, CDR2 LQKENI, per germline. Trimming removed 4 bases at V and 2 bases at J, with 8 bases between. The CDR3 contains 13 residues. Here the CDR3 reads CASSQEGNYGYTF. CDR3 nucleotides: TGTGCCAGCTCACAGGAGGGAAACTATGGCTACACCTTC.

The genes are TRBV4-1 and TRBJ2-1; TRBD2 agrees at 7 bases. CDR1 and CDR2 from the germline V gene are MGHRA and YSYEKL. The CDR3 is made up of 16 amino acids. The V segment lost 0 bases and the J segment 2 bases; nucleotides outside the gene matches: 4. This CDR3 reads CASSQDNRGAYNEQFF. DNA for the CDR3: TGCGCCAGCAGCCAAGATAATCGGGGGGCCTACAATGAGCAGTTCTTC.

This clone was observed once. The chain employs TRBV18 and TRBJ1-5, with 7 bases identical to TRBD1. The CDR3 has 16 residues. Trimming cost V 2 bases and J 7 bases; bases outside gene matches: 11. The germline gives CDR1 KGHSH, CDR2 LQKENI. The chain's CDR3 is CASSPETGTGGQPQHF. The CDR3 DNA reads TGTGCCAGCTCACCAGAGACAGGGACGGGTGGGCAGCCCCAGCATTTT.

This clone was detected a few times. The chain joins TRBV10-1 to TRBJ1-5, with 7 bases matching TRBD1. J lost 4 bases, V lost 10 bases, and 16 bases had no gene match. This CDR3 has 16 amino acids. Germline V lookup: CDR1 WNHNN, CDR2 SYGVQD (reference sequence). The CDR3 nucleotides read TGCGCCACCCTTCAGGGGTGGACAGGCACGAATCAGCCCCAGCATTTT. Amino acids: CATLQGWTGTNQPQHF.

This chain connects TRBV18 to TRBJ2-5; TRBD1 might be the D (6 bases). Trimming shortened V by 6 bases and J by 0 bases, and 14 bases separated the two germline ends. The CDR3 covers 15 residues. Germline V gives CDR1 KGHSH, CDR2 LQKENI. The CDR3: CASSHGRGDQETQYF. The CDR3 DNA reads TGTGCCAGCTCCCACGGCAGGGGCGACCAAGAGACCCAGTACTTC.

The chain links TRBV12-5 to TRBJ2-7; D remains ambiguous. The V end lost 7 bases, the J end lost 3 bases, and 16 bases lay between the germline ends. The CDR3 is made up of 14 amino acids. CDR1 and CDR2 (germline): LGHNT, FRNRAP. The CDR3 bases are TGTGCTAGTGCCCAAGGCCCGGGTAACTACGAGCAGTACTTC. As protein: CASAQGPGNYEQYF. Variable domain in full (rest from reference TRBV12-5 and TRBJ2-7): DARVTQTPRHKVTEMGQEVTMRCQPILGHNTVFWYRQTMMQGLELLAYFRNRAPLDDSGMPKDRFSAEMPDATLATLKIQPSEPRDSAVYFCASAQGPGNYEQYFGPGTRLTVT.